A single sample is the source of the 28 T cell receptor beta chains below, sequenced in a study of blood T cell repertoires in COVID-19. TCRdb's table, derived via immunoSEQ multiplex PCR, lists solely in-frame clones and lacks some. Among 120,000 or so clones listed, more than 60% were seen once. Sample: peripheral blood. The receptors were gathered from a woman aged 70 to 79 with acute or convalescent COVID-19.

This clone occurred a few times. The gene calls are TRBV5-1 and TRBJ1-2, with D hard to call. Germline CDR1 SGHRS, CDR2 YFSETQ. This CDR3 spans 15 amino acids. The V gene lost 0 bases and the J gene lost 8 bases, with 17 bases spanning the gap. In DNA form, the CDR3 reads TGCGCCAGCAGCTTGGTGGGCACCTCATTGATCGGCTACACCTTC. It is translated as CASSLVGTSLIGYTF. The whole variable domain, filled in from reference TRBV5-1 and TRBJ1-2, reads KAGVTQTPRYLIKTRGQQVTLSCSPISGHRSVSWYQQTPGQGLQFLFEYFSETQRNKGNFPGRFSGRQFSNSRSEMNVSTLELGDSALYLCASSLVGTSLIGYTFGSGTRLTVV.

There are a few counts of this clone. The chain combines TRBV12-3 or TRBV12-4 with TRBJ1-1; possibly TRBD1 for D (5 bases). This CDR3 region has 13 residues. The ends were cut back, 6 bases at V and 4 bases at J, with 12 bases in the middle. The CDR3 nucleotides are TGTGCCAGCAGAACACCTAGGGGCACTGAAGCTTTCTTT. This translates into CASRTPRGTEAFF.

J is TRBJ2-1 and V is TRBV10-2; TRBD1 agrees at 8 bases. This CDR3 spans 15 amino acids. Losses at the gene ends were 7 bases for V and 4 bases for J; bases not matched to a gene: 9. Germline CDR1 reads WSHSY; CDR2 reads SAAADI. CDR3 sequence (DNA): TGCGCCAGCAACCCGACAGGGGTCGTTTACAATGAGCAGTTCTTC. Its translation: CASNPTGVVYNEQFF.

CDR3 nucleotide sequence: TGTGCCAGCAGTTTTTGGGGGGAGGCCAACGAGCAGTACTTC. Its translation: CASSFWGEANEQYF. V and J are TRBV27 and TRBJ2-7, with D possibly being TRBD2 (6 bases). Germline CDR1 and CDR2: MNHEY and SMNVEV (reference sequence). The CDR3 is 14 amino acids. The V and J ends lost 3 bases and 5 bases respectively, with 14 bases between them.

This chain links TRBV2 with TRBJ1-5; no definite D call. Trimming took off 5 bases at V and 5 bases at J, with 10 bases between the two ends. CDR1 is SNHLY, CDR2 FYNNEI, per germline. The CDR3 loop spans 13 amino acids. The CDR3: CASSLSPYQPQHF. CDR3 coding DNA: TGTGCCAGCAGTTTATCTCCTTATCAGCCCCAGCATTTT. Full variable domain (rest looked up from reference TRBV2 and TRBJ1-5): EPEVTQTPSHQVTQMGQEVILRCVPISNHLYFYWYRQILGQKVEFLVSFYNNEISEKSEIFDDQFSVERPDGSNFTLKIRSTKLEDSAMYFCASSLSPYQPQHFGDGTRLSIL.

This rearrangement joins TRBV3-1 (or the pseudogene TRBV3-2) to TRBJ1-5; D is possibly TRBD1 (5 bases). Germline-derived CDR1 and CDR2 are LGHDT and YNNKEL (reference sequence). CDR3 size: 14 residues. Deletions cut 0 bases from V and 7 bases from J, with 10 bases between. Here the CDR3 reads CASSQDGGGQPQHF. CDR3 bases: TGTGCCAGCAGCCAAGATGGGGGGGGGCAGCCCCAGCATTTT.

Ten or more counts support this clone. The chain joins TRBV5-1 to TRBJ1-2; TRBD1 matches 7 bases. The junction had 13 bases not matched to a gene; V was cut back by 4 bases and J by 7 bases. CDR1 SGHRS and CDR2 YFSETQ come from the germline V gene. The CDR3 consists of 15 residues. The chain's CDR3 is CASSPGTAGVGGYTF. CDR3 coding DNA: TGCGCCAGCAGCCCCGGGACAGCCGGTGTTGGTGGCTACACCTTC.

This clone was seen more than once but under ten times. The rearrangement joins TRBV2 to TRBJ1-1; TRBD1 matches at 8 bases. The J segment lost 4 bases and the V segment lost 2 bases, leaving 9 bases of the junction unmatched. The germline V gene encodes CDR1 SNHLY and CDR2 FYNNEI. The CDR3 contains 16 residues. The chain's CDR3 is CASSERRGQGTTEAFF. The DNA for the CDR3 is TGTGCCAGCAGTGAACGACGAGGACAGGGCACCACTGAAGCTTTCTTT.

The CDR3 region is CASSLWLAGGLYEQFF. The CDR3 DNA is TGTGCCAGCAGTTTGTGGCTAGCGGGAGGTTTGTATGAGCAGTTCTTC. The rearrangement links TRBV28 to TRBJ2-1; 11 nucleotides match TRBD2. J gave up 8 bases and V 3 bases, and 9 bases lay outside the gene matches. The V gene's germline CDR1 is MDHEN and CDR2 SYDVKM. This CDR3 region has 16 residues. Variable domain in full (rest from reference TRBV28 and TRBJ2-1): DVKVTQSSRYLVKRTGEKVFLECVQDMDHENMFWYRQDPGLGLRLIYFSYDVKMKEKGDIPEGYSVSREKKERFSLILESASTNQTSMYLCASSLWLAGGLYEQFFGPGTRLTVL.

V is TRBV28 and J is TRBJ2-3; TRBD2 agrees at 8 bases. Germline lookup yields CDR1 MDHEN and CDR2 SYDVKM. This CDR3 is built from 15 residues. V lost 3 bases, J lost 3 bases, and 5 bases stayed unmatched. Written as DNA, the CDR3 is TGTGCCAGCAGTTTCGGCGGGGGGTTAACAGATACGCAGTATTTT. Translating gives CASSFGGGLTDTQYF.

V and J are TRBV20-1 and TRBJ1-1; TRBD1 agrees at 8 bases. This CDR3 has 15 residues. Germline V gene lookup returns CDR1 DFQATT and CDR2 SNEGSKA (reference sequence). With V trimmed by 3 bases and J by 0 bases, 6 bases remained unmatched. The DNA for the CDR3 is TGCAGTGCTAGTCCCGGGACAGGTATGAACACTGAAGCTTTCTTT. As protein: CSASPGTGMNTEAFF.

This clone has a handful of counts. The CDR3 loop reads CASSLGGRSNNEQFF. CDR3 bases: TGTGCCAGCAGCTTAGGTGGGAGGAGCAACAATGAGCAGTTCTTC. This chain uses TRBV7-3 with TRBJ2-1; the D gene is possibly TRBD2 (6 bases). CDR1 and CDR2 from the germline V gene are SGHTA and FQGTGA. The CDR3 covers 15 residues. Trimming removed 2 bases at V and 5 bases at J, with 13 bases between.

The J gene is TRBJ1-3, the V gene TRBV7-9; possible D gene TRBD1, 6 bases. Trimming cost V 6 bases and J 1 base, with 10 bases left between them. CDR1 SEHNR and CDR2 FQNEAQ come from the germline V gene (reference sequence). CDR3 length: 14 residues. This chain's CDR3 is CASSPDSSGNTIYF. DNA of the CDR3: TGTGCCAGCAGTCCGGACAGTTCTGGAAACACCATATATTTT.

This clone was seen a single time. A junction boundary mismatches the germline segment, possibly from a read error. V and J are TRBV7-7 and TRBJ2-3, with D possibly TRBD2 on 6 matching bases. This CDR3 spans 15 amino acids. The germline V gene encodes CDR1 SSHAT and CDR2 FNYEAQ (reference sequence). The DNA for the CDR3 is TGTGCTAGCAGCCCAGAACTAGCTCCCACAGATACGCAGTATTTT. This translates into CASSPELAPTDTQYF.

The V call is TRBV13, the J call TRBJ2-1; D is perhaps TRBD2 (6 bases). Germline V lookup: CDR1 PRHDT, CDR2 FYEKMQ (reference sequence). The CDR3 has 16 residues. With 0 bases removed from V and 4 bases from J, the gap between germline ends came to 13 bases. CDR3 nucleotides: TGTGCCAGCAGCTTAGGCCACGGGGACTCTTACAATGAGCAGTTCTTC. This sequence encodes CASSLGHGDSYNEQFF.

V is TRBV6-6 and J is TRBJ1-5; D remains unclear. The V gene's germline CDR1 is MNHNY and CDR2 SVGAGI (reference sequence). This CDR3 has 12 residues. Trimming left V 7 bases short and J 6 bases short, with 10 bases between. The CDR3 here is CASTGLGQPQHF. CDR3 nucleotide sequence: TGTGCCAGCACCGGACTCGGTCAGCCCCAGCATTTT.

V and J are TRBV12-5 and TRBJ1-1, with D tentatively TRBD1 (5 bases). V lost 6 bases, J lost 1 base, and 9 bases lay in between. Per the germline V gene, CDR1 is LGHNT and CDR2 is FRNRAP. CDR3 length: 13 amino acids. CDR3 DNA: TGTGCTAGTGGGACAGAGCCGAACACTGAAGCTTTCTTT. Amino acid sequence: CASGTEPNTEAFF.

This clone was detected a few times. The rearrangement joins TRBV29-1 to TRBJ2-7, with D perhaps matching TRBD2 (5 bases). With 0 bases removed from V and 5 bases from J, the gap between germline ends came to 11 bases. Germline-derived CDR1 and CDR2 are SQVTM and ANQGSEA. The CDR3 is made up of 13 amino acids. CDR3 nucleotide sequence: TGCAGCGTTGAAGACCCTACTAGAAACGAGCAGTACTTC. Encoded protein: CSVEDPTRNEQYF.

This chain connects TRBV7-2 to TRBJ1-2; no reliable D call. The CDR3 spans 14 residues. Trimming removed 2 bases at V and 0 bases at J, with 7 bases between. Germline assignment: CDR1 SGHTA and CDR2 FQGNSA. The CDR3 region has the DNA TGTGCCAGCAGCTTACTAGGAGCTAACTATGGCTACACCTTC. Its translation: CASSLLGANYGYTF.

This rearrangement joins TRBV19 to TRBJ2-2; 7 nucleotides line up with TRBD1. The CDR3 length is 14 residues. The V gene's germline CDR1 is LNHDA and CDR2 SQIVND (reference sequence). V gave up 7 bases and J gave up 3 bases; unmatched junction bases: 5. The chain's CDR3 is CASKRDSYTGELFF. The CDR3 DNA is TGTGCCAGTAAAAGGGACAGTTACACCGGGGAGCTGTTTTTT.

The chain recombines TRBV9 with TRBJ1-6; 7 bases are shared with TRBD1. There are 16 residues in the CDR3. V gave up 4 bases and J gave up 6 bases; unmatched junction bases: 10. CDR1 SGDLS and CDR2 YYNGEE come from the germline V gene. CDR3 protein: CASSPQGGYSNSPLHF. Here the CDR3 DNA reads TGTGCCAGCAGCCCTCAGGGGGGATACTCTAATTCACCCCTCCACTTT.

This chain joins TRBV29-1 and TRBJ2-7, with 15 bases aligning to TRBD2. Looked up from germline, CDR1 is SQVTM and CDR2 is ANQGSEA. The CDR3 covers 16 residues. Germline trimming cut 3 bases from V and 1 base from J; bases unmatched to any gene: 4. The CDR3 protein is CSVEGLAGGGSYEQYF. CDR3 coding DNA: TGCAGCGTTGAGGGACTAGCGGGAGGTGGGTCCTACGAGCAGTACTTC.

J is TRBJ1-1 and V is TRBV7-2; 9 nucleotides line up with TRBD1. This CDR3 is 15 amino acids long. Germline CDR1 and CDR2: SGHTA and FQGNSA. The ends lost 2 bases at V and 4 bases at J; junction bases unmatched: 5. The CDR3 loop is CASSLLTGGATEAFF. In DNA, the CDR3 is TGTGCCAGCAGCTTACTAACAGGGGGCGCCACTGAAGCTTTCTTT.

The genes are TRBV6-5 and TRBJ2-3, with D uncertain. In germline, CDR1 is MNHEY, CDR2 SVGAGI. The CDR3 runs to 13 residues. Deletions cut 5 bases from V and 2 bases from J, with 8 bases between. The CDR3 reads CASSRLNTDTQYF. CDR3 bases: TGTGCCAGCAGTCGTCTAAACACAGATACGCAGTATTTT.

J is TRBJ2-2 and V is TRBV4-3; tentatively, D is TRBD1 (6 bases). With 5 bases removed from V and 5 bases from J, the gap between germline ends came to 12 bases. This CDR3 is 14 amino acids long. The germline CDR1 and CDR2 sequences are LGHNA and YSLEER. The CDR3 DNA is TGCGCCAGCAGCTTTTCAGGGGTGACCGGGGAGCTGTTTTTT. This encodes CASSFSGVTGELFF.

This clone appeared a single time. The J gene is TRBJ1-2, the V gene TRBV4-2; TRBD1 might be the D (5 bases). Germline V gene sequence: CDR1 LGHNA, CDR2 YNFKEQ. Trimming cost V 0 bases and J 8 bases, with 22 bases left between them. The CDR3 consists of 17 residues. The CDR3 nucleotides are TGTGCCAGCAGCCAAGATCCCATTAGCAGGGCAGGGAAGGGCTACACCTTC. This gives the protein CASSQDPISRAGKGYTF.

The J gene is TRBJ2-7, the V gene TRBV6-2 or TRBV6-3, with TRBD2 identical over 13 bases. The V segment lost 2 bases and the J segment 0 bases; nucleotides outside the gene matches: 10. CDR1 is MNHEY and CDR2 is SVGEGT in the germline V gene. The CDR3 totals 19 residues. This chain's CDR3 is CASSYRPGLAGLVSYEQYF. The DNA for the CDR3 is TGTGCCAGCAGTTACCGCCCGGGACTAGCGGGACTCGTCTCCTACGAGCAGTACTTC.

The rearrangement joins TRBV19 to TRBJ1-4; D possibly corresponds to TRBD1 (6 bases). Germline V gives CDR1 LNHDA, CDR2 SQIVND (reference sequence). This CDR3 has 15 residues. The germline V and J ends were trimmed by 5 bases and 4 bases, with 14 bases remaining between them. CDR3 DNA sequence: TGTGCCAGTAGTCCCATCCGACAGGATAATGAAAAACTGTTTTTT. Amino acids: CASSPIRQDNEKLFF.